The clone carrying this T cell receptor (beta chain) turned up a few times. CDR3 length equals 18 residues. Germline V gives CDR1 MNHEY, CDR2 SMNVEV (reference sequence). V gave up 8 bases and J gave up 1 base; unmatched junction bases: 13. Axillary draining lymph nodes of breast cancer patients supplied the node samples. This entry comes from a study of breast tumors, draining lymph nodes, adjacent tissues. One entry per CDR3 protein, called by TCRdb with MiXCR from the multiplex PCR reads. The sample lists approximately 210,000 distinct CDR3 sequences; approximately 29% were seen once. The chain combines TRBV27 with TRBJ2-7; 14 nucleotides agree with TRBD2. This sequence was found in a female donor with breast cancer. Some clones in this sample may be carry-over from other donors' samples. Sequenced input: axillary lymph node tissue. The CDR3 loop is CASRDRTSGRKWSYEQYF. The CDR3, as DNA: TGTGCCAGCCGGGATAGGACTAGCGGGAGGAAATGGTCCTACGAGCAGTACTTC.